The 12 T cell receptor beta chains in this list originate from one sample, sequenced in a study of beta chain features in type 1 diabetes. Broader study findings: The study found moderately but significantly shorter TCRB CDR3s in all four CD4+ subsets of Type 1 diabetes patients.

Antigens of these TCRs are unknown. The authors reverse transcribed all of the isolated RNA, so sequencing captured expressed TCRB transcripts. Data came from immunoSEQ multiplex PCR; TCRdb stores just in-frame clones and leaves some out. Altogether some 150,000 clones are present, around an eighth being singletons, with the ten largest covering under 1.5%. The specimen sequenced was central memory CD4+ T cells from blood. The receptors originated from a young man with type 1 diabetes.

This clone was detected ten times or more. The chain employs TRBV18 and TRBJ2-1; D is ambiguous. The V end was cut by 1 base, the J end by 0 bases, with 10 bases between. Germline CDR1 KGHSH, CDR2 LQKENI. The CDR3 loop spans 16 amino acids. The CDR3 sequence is CASSPLTQSSYNEQFF. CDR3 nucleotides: TGTGCCAGCTCACCACTCACCCAAAGCTCCTACAATGAGCAGTTCTTC.

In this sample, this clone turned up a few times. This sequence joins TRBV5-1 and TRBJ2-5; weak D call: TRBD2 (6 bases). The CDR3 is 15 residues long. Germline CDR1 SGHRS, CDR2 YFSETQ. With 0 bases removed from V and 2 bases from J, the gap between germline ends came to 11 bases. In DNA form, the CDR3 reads TGCGCCAGCAGCTTGGGGTCAGGGAGGCAAGAGACCCAGTACTTC. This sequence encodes CASSLGSGRQETQYF.

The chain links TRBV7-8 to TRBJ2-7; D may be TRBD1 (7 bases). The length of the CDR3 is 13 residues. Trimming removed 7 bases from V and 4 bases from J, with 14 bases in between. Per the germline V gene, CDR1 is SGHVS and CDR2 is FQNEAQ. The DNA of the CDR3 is TGTGCCAGCACCTTGGGGGGACAGTACGAGCAGTACTTC. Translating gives CASTLGGQYEQYF.

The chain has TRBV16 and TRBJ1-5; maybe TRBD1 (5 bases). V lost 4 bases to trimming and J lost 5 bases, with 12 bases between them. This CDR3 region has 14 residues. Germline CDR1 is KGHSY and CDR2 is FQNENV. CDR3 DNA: TGTGCCAGCAGCCTTTTTGGGGGGTATCAGCCCCAGCATTTT. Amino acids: CASSLFGGYQPQHF. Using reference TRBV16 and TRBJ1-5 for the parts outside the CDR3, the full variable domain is GEEVAQTPKHLVRGEGQKAKLYCAPIKGHSYVFWYQQVLKNEFKFLISFQNENVFDETGMPKERFSAKCLPNSPCSLEIQATKLEDSAVYFCASSLFGGYQPQHFGDGTRLSIL.

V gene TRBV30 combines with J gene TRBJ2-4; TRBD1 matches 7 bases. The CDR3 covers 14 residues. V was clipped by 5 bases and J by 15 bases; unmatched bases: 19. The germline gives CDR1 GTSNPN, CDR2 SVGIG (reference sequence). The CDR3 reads CAWRPTQGLGFLYF. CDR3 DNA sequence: TGTGCCTGGCGCCCTACACAGGGGTTAGGGTTCCTGTACTTC.

The DNA for the CDR3 is TGTGCCAGCAGTGGGTCCTTCCGAGAAAAACTGTTTTTT. As protein: CASSGSFREKLFF. J is TRBJ1-4 and V is TRBV6-6; no reliable D call. CDR3 length equals 13 residues. CDR1 is MNHNY and CDR2 is SVGAGI in the germline V gene (reference sequence). Between the trimmed V and J ends, which lost 5 bases and 8 bases, there was a span of 12 bases.

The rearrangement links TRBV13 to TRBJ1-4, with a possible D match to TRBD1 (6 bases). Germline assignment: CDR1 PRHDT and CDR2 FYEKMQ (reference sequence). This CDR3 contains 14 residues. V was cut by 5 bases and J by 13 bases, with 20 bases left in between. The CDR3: CASSRGTPSGGLFF. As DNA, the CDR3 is TGTGCCAGCAGCAGGGGGACTCCTTCTGGCGGACTGTTTTTT.

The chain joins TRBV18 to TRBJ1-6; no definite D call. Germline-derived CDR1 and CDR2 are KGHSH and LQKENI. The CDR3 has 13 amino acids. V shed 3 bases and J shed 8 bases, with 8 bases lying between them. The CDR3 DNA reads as TGTGCCAGCTCACCTGATGGGGATTCACCCCTCCACTTT. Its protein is CASSPDGDSPLHF.

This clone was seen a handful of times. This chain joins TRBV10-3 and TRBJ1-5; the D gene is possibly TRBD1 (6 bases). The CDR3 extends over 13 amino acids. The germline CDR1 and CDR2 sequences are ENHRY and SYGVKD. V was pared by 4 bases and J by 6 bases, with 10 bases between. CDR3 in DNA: TGTGCCATCAGTGCAGGGGAGAGTCAGCCCCAGCATTTT. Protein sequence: CAISAGESQPQHF.

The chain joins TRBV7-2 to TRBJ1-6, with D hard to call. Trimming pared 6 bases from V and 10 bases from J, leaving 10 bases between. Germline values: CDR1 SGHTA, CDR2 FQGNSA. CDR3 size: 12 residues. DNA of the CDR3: TGTGCCAGCAGTTCGGGCCCCTCACCCCTCCACTTT. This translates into CASSSGPSPLHF.

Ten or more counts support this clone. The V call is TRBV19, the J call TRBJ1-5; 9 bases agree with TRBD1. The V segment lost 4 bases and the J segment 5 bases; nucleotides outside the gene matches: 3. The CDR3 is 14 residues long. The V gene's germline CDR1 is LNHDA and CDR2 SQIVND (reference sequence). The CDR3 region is CASSTGQGYQPQHF. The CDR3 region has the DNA TGTGCCAGTAGTACGGGACAGGGATATCAGCCCCAGCATTTT.

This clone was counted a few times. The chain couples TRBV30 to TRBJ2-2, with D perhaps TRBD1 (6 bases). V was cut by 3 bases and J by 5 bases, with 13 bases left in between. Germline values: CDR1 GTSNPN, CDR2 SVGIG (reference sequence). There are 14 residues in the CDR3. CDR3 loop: CAWSWAGATGELFF. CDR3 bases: TGTGCCTGGAGCTGGGCAGGGGCTACCGGGGAGCTGTTTTTT.